The present T cell receptor (beta chain) was sequenced within a study of a mutant IDH1 vaccine in newly diagnosed glioma (dated by TCRdb to 2020 to 2022). About the investigation overall: Patients received eight vaccinations in weeks 1, 3, 5, 7, 11, 15, 19 and 23, corresponding to visits V03 through V10. Prior to enrollment, standard therapy consisting of radiotherapy alone, temozolomide alone, or radiochemotherapy with temozolomide had been administered to patients, with the combination being received by most patients. Vaccination started 4-6 weeks after radiotherapy alone, or was given together with temozolomide cycles in the groups whose treatment included chemotherapy. Longitudinal TCRB deep sequencing was performed for roughly 27 treated patients wherever samples were available for exploratory analyses. Of the roughly 30 treated patients, about 60% were male and 37.5% were female, and the mean age was around 40 years. Peripheral blood was drawn at six visits: V03 (baseline), V05, V07, V10, V12 and V13.

As to this clone: No cognate antigen has been identified for it. No base quality information exists; no much larger clone differs at one position. The same CDR3 is also encoded by other DNA sequences in this sample.

Relative to germline, V is 1 base shorter and J is 2 bases shorter, with 7 bases between their ends. As encoded in the germline V gene, CDR1 is SGHTA while CDR2 is FQGNSA. The CDR3 spans 14 residues, from the cysteine through the phenylalanine. The kept DNA is CDR3 alone, 42 bases in frame from the first base. General findings and caveats noted by the study authors: Vaccine-induced immune responses across multiple MHC alleles were detected in 90% to 95% of patients. The authors stated that sample limitations prevented analyses of patient blood samples from being reproduced. No apparent relationship was observed between pseudoprogression and alterations in the top peripheral T cell clonotypes detected by TCRB sequencing. Availability determined which PBMC samples were chosen for TCRB deep sequencing.

The intended sense of this specimen's time point label: week 11, during vaccination. Every vaccine dose consisted of 300 ug of a 20-mer mutant IDH1 peptide in Montanide, administered subcutaneously together with topical imiquimod. Newly diagnosed WHO grade 3 or 4 IDH1-mutant astrocytomas showing loss of nuclear ATRX were present in the donors. The samples were drawn from NOA16, a multicentre, single-arm, open-label phase I trial in Germany that tested a mutant IDH1 peptide vaccine in humans for the first time. Genomic DNA for TCRB sequencing was extracted from EDTA blood using the DNeasy Blood and Tissue Kit. Preparation of the library involved the immunoSEQ multiplex PCR assay. Rearranged TCR beta chain sequences were amplified using the hsTCRB Kit according to the manufacturer's protocol. TCRB libraries were sequenced on an Illumina MiSeq. The paper's data handling went like this. Demultiplexing, trimming and gene mapping were performed with the kit vendor's proprietary platform. In TCRdb, the immuneACCESS table is reduced to in-frame sequences with V and J assigned. These tables do not hold every clone; where another copy was compared, an unresolved V gene accounts for under half, and the others remain unexplained. For V, J and clone size, that table is used; D and trimming come from the DNA. The sample table holds tens of thousands of clones, of which about four fifths were seen once. The ten largest make up approximately 9% of the sample.

The chain couples TRBV7-2 to TRBJ2-3, with the D gene not confidently named. This clonotype was sampled from a woman between 45 and 65 years old with glioma. Sample: PBMCs, taken from a glioma patient whose treatment included an IDH1 peptide vaccine. DNA sequence: TGTGCCAGCAGCTTAGATCGCTACACAGATACGCAGTATTTT. Its amino acids are CASSLDRYTDTQYF.